This is a list of T cell receptor beta chains from one sample in a study of OX40 agonist ivuxolimab in advanced cancers. Here immunoSEQ multiplex PCR was the method, and the copy in TCRdb shows in-frame clones only, minus some. The top ten hold 2.1% of the sample, which has over 60,000 clones, around 82% seen once. The sample was CD4+ or CD8+ T cells sorted from blood, taken in a trial of the OX40 agonist ivuxolimab. These receptor sequences come from an adult with an advanced solid tumor such as melanoma, head and neck, liver or kidney cancer. The CDR3 runs from the conserved cysteine through the conserved F or W. The D gene is left open where the match is weak. Clone size is stated in some rows and not others, as once, few, many or a class when expanded.

j_call	clone_size	v_call	d_call	cdr3_length	cdr3_nt	cdr3_aa
TRBJ2-1	.	TRBV13	.	13	TGTGCCAGCAGCTTAGATTCTGAGAATGAGCAGTTCTTC	CASSLDSENEQFF
TRBJ1-1	.	TRBV7-3	TRBD1	15	TGTGCCAGCAGCTTAGTGGGACAGATGAACACTGAAGCTTTCTTT	CASSLVGQMNTEAFF
TRBJ1-3	.	TRBV11-2	.	16	TGTGCCAGCAGCCCAAGGCGGGGACGGCTTGGAAACACCATATATTTT	CASSPRRGRLGNTIYF
TRBJ2-1	.	TRBV28	TRBD2	15	TGTGCCAGCAGTTTAGGCGGGAGCTCCTACAATGAGCAGTTCTTC	CASSLGGSSYNEQFF
TRBJ2-2	.	TRBV5-1	TRBD2	17	TGCGCCAGCAGCTCGGGACTAGCGCCCACGAACACCGGGGAGCTGTTTTTT	CASSSGLAPTNTGELFF
TRBJ2-3	.	TRBV19	.	13	TGTGCCAGTTCGTCCGGTGGCCGGGCAGTTGAGTATTTT	CASSSGGRAVEYF
TRBJ1-6	.	TRBV18	TRBD1	14	TGTGCCAGCTCACCGGGACAGGGGAATTCACCCCTCCACTTT	CASSPGQGNSPLHF
TRBJ1-5	.	TRBV5-4	.	15	TGTGCCAGCAGCTTGCAGGGGCTGGGTGATCAGCCCCAGCATTTT	CASSLQGLGDQPQHF
TRBJ2-3	.	TRBV19	.	14	TGTGCCAGTAGTATCTCTCCTGTTCTCGATACGCAGTATTTT	CASSISPVLDTQYF
TRBJ2-3	.	TRBV7-2	TRBD2	16	TGTGCCAGCAGCTTAGCGGCTAGCGGAAGCACAGATACGCAGTATTTT	CASSLAASGSTDTQYF
TRBJ2-5	.	TRBV29-1	.	13	TGCAGCGTAGGGAGACAGCCTGGGGAGACCCAGTACTTC	CSVGRQPGETQYF
TRBJ1-1	.	TRBV4-1	.	15	TGCGCCAGCACCTTCTACCTACAGGGAAGTACTGAAGCTTTCTTT	CASTFYLQGSTEAFF
TRBJ1-5	.	TRBV29-1	TRBD1	12	TGCAGCGCAGGGGGAATCAATCAGCCCCAGCATTTT	CSAGGINQPQHF
TRBJ2-5	.	TRBV11-3	.	13	TGTGCCAGCAGCTTAGTGCCGATGGAGACCCAGTACTTC	CASSLVPMETQYF
TRBJ2-3	once	TRBV5-1	.	15	TGCGCCAGCTGCCGAAACCCATTAAGCACAGATACGCAGTATTTT	CASCRNPLSTDTQYF
TRBJ2-3	.	TRBV7-3	.	15	TGTGCCAGCAGCTTGGGCGACTATGACACAGATACGCAGTATTTT	CASSLGDYDTDTQYF
TRBJ2-2	once	TRBV4-2	TRBD2	15	TGTGCCAGCAGCCAAGATTTGCGGGAGACCGGGGAGCTGTTTTTT	CASSQDLRETGELFF
TRBJ1-5	.	TRBV19	TRBD1	17	TGTGCCAGTAGTACCCCCCGAGGGGACAGGGTCAATCAGCCCCAGCATTTT	CASSTPRGDRVNQPQHF
TRBJ1-5	.	TRBV7-3	.	15	TGTGCCAGCAGCTTAAGCAGGGCTCACAATCAGCCCCAGCATTTT	CASSLSRAHNQPQHF
TRBJ1-2	.	TRBV5-6	.	14	TGTGCCAGCAGCCGGAGGGGCCCTTACTATGGCTACACCTTC	CASSRRGPYYGYTF
TRBJ1-1	.	TRBV5-5	.	14	TGTGCCAGCAGCCCTGGACAAGGGGGCACTGAAGCTTTCTTT	CASSPGQGGTEAFF